This T cell receptor beta chain was recorded in a study of memory CD4+ T cells and cytomegalovirus serostatus (dated by TCRdb to between 2018 and 2021). For the study in its entirety: The cohort comprised roughly 35 healthy Belgian adults, 9 CMV seropositive and about 25 CMV seronegative. To replicate a published TCR-based CMV serostatus classifier, the study sequenced CD4+ memory TCRbeta repertoires from a Belgian cohort whose cytomegalovirus serostatus was known.

Genomic DNA was extracted from sorted cells with the Quick-DNA Microprep Kit. Amplification of TCRbeta DNA was done with the immunoSEQ hsTCRbeta kit, following the protocol from the manufacturer. An Illumina MiSeq instrument was used to sequence the TCRbeta libraries. Under the source paper's analysis protocol: Once out-of-frame sequences had been removed, 2,204,828 distinct TCRbeta sequences were left, which works out to an average of around 67,000 per individual. Each individual was scored using the number of 150 to 200 previously reported CMV-associated TCRbeta sequences that the individual carried and the total number of productive distinct TCRbeta sequences. A beta-binomial model was reimplemented in Python, and scikit-learn random forests with default parameters were trained on US cohort data. Classifier performance on the Belgian cohort was summarized as median AUC with percentile confidence intervals calculated over 10,000 bootstrap iterations. Imported from immuneACCESS, the table was reduced by TCRdb to in-frame sequences with V and J called. These copies leave out some clones; in studies compared against another copy, an unresolved V gene accounts for under half, and the cause of the remainder is not known. V and J calls and clone size follow that table, whereas D and trimming were derived from the DNA. Recorded for this sample are about 75,000 clones; around four fifths of them occurred a single time. The top ten clonotypes cover 2.6% of the sample.

This clone was picked up a small number of times. Its antigen has not been determined. No much larger clone is present one base from it, and per-base qualities are unavailable. Single viable CD3+CD4+CD8-CD45RO+ cells were sorted as memory CD4+ T cells on a FACSAria II. CMV serostatus was assessed using a Roche Elecsys assay, by which serum IgG against CMV pp150, pp28, p38 and p52 was detected. Once the samples were thawed, total CD4+ T cells were enriched through positive selection using CD4 magnetic microbeads. The samples came from a different study that was designed specifically to examine the CD4+ T cell memory repertoire. Following standard operating procedures, peripheral blood mononuclear cells were isolated and cryopreserved, while serum was kept at -80 degrees C. CD3-PerCP (BW264/56), CD4-APC (RPA-T4), CD45RO-PE (UCHT1) and CD8-Pacific Orange (3B5) antibodies were used for staining, and non-viable cells were excluded with Sytox blue.

CDR1 and CDR2 (MDHEN, SYDVKM) derive from the germline V gene. V lost 1 base and J lost 0 bases; the stretch between them is 4 bases long. From the cysteine up to the phenylalanine, the CDR3 has a length of 15 residues. Kept here is only the CDR3 DNA, which spans 45 bases and is read in frame from base 1. General conclusions and limits of the study: CMV serostatus prediction reached a median bootstrapped AUC of 0.95 with the original framework and 0.85 to 0.91 with a US-trained random forest. Results were interpreted as suggesting that the CMV-associated TCR signature is largely present in the CD4+ memory repertoire. Only CD4+CD45RO+ memory cells were sequenced, in contrast to the original study, in which naive and memory CD4+ and CD8+ populations were covered. Of roughly 170 previously reported CMV-associated TCRbeta sequences, approximately 64 appeared in the CD4+ memory repertoires, each in one to five individuals. On the Belgian cohort, the classifier built on the original framework reached a median bootstrapped AUC of almost 0.96, with a 95% CI of 0.76-1.00.

Sequenced input: memory CD4+ T cells from blood. The chain is encoded by TRBV28 joined to TRBJ2-6; the D gene lacks a confident call. The source is an adult in good health and CMV-seropositive. The DNA sequence reads TGTGCCAGCAGTTTATCGTACTCTGGGGCCAACGTCCTGACTTTC. This gives the protein CASSLSYSGANVLTF.